The present T cell receptor (beta chain) was sequenced within a study of T-cell memory formation after mild COVID-19. Study details: Each donor largely had its own TCR clusters.

J lost 6 bases, V lost 2 bases, and 0 bases had no gene match. The CDR3 is made up of 12 amino acids. CDR1 is ENHRY and CDR2 is SYGVKD in the germline V gene. This clonotype has just a few counts. One entry per CDR3 protein results from TCRdb running MiXCR on the 5' RACE reads. The sample holds 140,000 to 150,000 distinct CDR3 sequences; about 19% are singletons and the top ten take around 2.5%. Input material: PBMCs or a T cell subset sorted from them (not recorded which). The rearrangement joins TRBV10-3 to TRBJ2-7; TRBD2 matches at 8 bases. The TCR was taken from an adult woman who had mild COVID-19 (a few samples of this study predate the infection). Cell type and time point are not known. The CDR3 DNA reads TGTGCCATCAGTGAGACTAGCGGCGAGCAGTACTTC. Protein sequence: CAISETSGEQYF.